The 13 T cell receptor beta chains presented below share a single source sample, sequenced in a study of high-grade serous ovarian cancer treatment subgroups. Tumor tissue was taken before any definitive surgery or chemotherapy was given. Repertoires were generated with immunoSEQ multiplex PCR, while TCRdb's copy carries only in-frame clones and drops some. The sample holds approximately 5,400 clones, 70% to 80% seen once. The sample consisted of tumor tissue. The origin of the receptors is a human patient with high-grade serous ovarian cancer.

On this clone itself: One end of the junction fails to match germline, which may point to a read error. The sample carries other DNA sequences with the same CDR3. J is TRBJ2-5 and V is TRBV20-1; D is uncertain. The germline V gene encodes CDR1 DFQATT and CDR2 SNEGSKA (reference sequence). The CDR3 runs to 10 residues. In DNA, the CDR3 is TGCAGCGCTAGGAAGGAGACCCAGTACTTC. This translates into CSARKETQYF.

The chain couples TRBV7-2 to TRBJ1-6; maybe TRBD1 (5 bases). CDR1 is SGHTA, CDR2 FQGNSA, per germline. The CDR3 is made up of 15 amino acids. The germline V and J ends were trimmed by 4 bases and 4 bases, with 11 bases remaining between them. As DNA, the CDR3 is TGTGCCAGCAGCTCCGGGGGGATTTATAATTCACCCCTCCACTTT. This gives the protein CASSSGGIYNSPLHF.

The chain joins TRBV19 to TRBJ2-3; 9 bases match TRBD1. The CDR3 spans 13 residues. Germline V gene data show CDR1 as LNHDA and CDR2 as SQIVND (reference sequence). The ends lost 7 bases at V and 5 bases at J; junction bases unmatched: 4. The CDR3 loop reads CASNGQGQDTQYF. In DNA form, the CDR3 reads TGTGCCAGTAACGGACAGGGGCAAGATACGCAGTATTTT.

This chain joins TRBV19 and TRBJ1-6; D perhaps matches TRBD1 (6 bases). Germline V gives CDR1 LNHDA, CDR2 SQIVND (reference sequence). The CDR3 covers 13 residues. Trimming took off 5 bases at V and 6 bases at J, with 8 bases between the two ends. For the CDR3, the DNA is TGTGCCAGTAGTGGGGGCCTTAATTCACCCCTCCACTTT. As protein: CASSGGLNSPLHF.

This chain links TRBV21-1 with TRBJ2-3; whether TRBD2, the table's D call, matches the DNA was not checked. TRBV21-1 is an annotated pseudogene. The CDR3 loop spans 11 amino acids. CDR3 sequence (DNA): TGTTTTGGGGGGAGCACAGATACGCAGTATTTT. Translating it yields CFGGSTDTQYF.

The chain couples TRBV28 to TRBJ2-1; 7 bases are shared with TRBD1. V shed 6 bases and J 8 bases; nucleotides not matched to a gene: 13. This CDR3 has 15 residues. Germline V gene sequence: CDR1 MDHEN, CDR2 SYDVKM. The CDR3, as DNA: TGTGCCAGCAGCTCTCTAGGGCGGCAGGGGGATGAGCAGTTCTTC. As protein: CASSSLGRQGDEQFF.

This CDR3 is CASSLDQNSPLHF. The CDR3 bases are TGCGCCAGCAGCTTGGATCAAAATTCACCCCTCCACTTT. V is TRBV5-1 and J is TRBJ1-6; D not certain. V was shortened by 0 bases and J by 7 bases, with 5 bases between the two germline ends. Germline V CDR1 and CDR2: SGHRS, YFSETQ. The length of the CDR3 is 13 residues.

In its sample, this clone was seen a few times. This sequence joins TRBV2 and TRBJ1-2; D remains ambiguous. This CDR3 comprises 13 residues. The germline V gene has CDR1 SNHLY and CDR2 FYNNEI. V lost 7 bases, J lost 0 bases, and 9 bases lay in between. This CDR3 reads CASNKDANYGYTF. DNA for the CDR3: TGTGCCAGCAATAAGGACGCTAACTATGGCTACACCTTC.

The chain couples TRBV29-1 to TRBJ2-1; 8 bases align to TRBD2. The CDR3 length is 16 residues. From germline, CDR1 is SQVTM and CDR2 ANQGSEA. After removal of 4 bases from V and 1 base from J, the junction contained 9 bases not matched to a gene. The CDR3 sequence: CSVVGWAGGSYNEQFF. The CDR3 DNA sequence: TGCAGCGTTGTAGGTTGGGCGGGGGGTTCCTACAATGAGCAGTTCTTC.

The chain uses TRBV11-3 and TRBJ2-2; D not certain. This CDR3 comprises 12 residues. Germline CDR1 SGHNT, CDR2 YENEEA. The ends were cut back, 1 base at V and 13 bases at J, with 10 bases in the middle. In DNA form, the CDR3 reads TGTGCCAGCAGCTTAGGCCAAGGGTCGCTGTTTTTT. Translation: CASSLGQGSLFF.

This chain uses TRBV30 with TRBJ1-1; the D gene is possibly TRBD1 (6 bases). Germline loops: CDR1 GTSNPN, CDR2 SVGIG (reference sequence). Trimming stripped 7 bases from V and 1 base from J, with 13 bases between. The CDR3 runs 13 residues. The CDR3 reads CALIGQRNTEAFF. CDR3 nucleotides: TGTGCCTTGATTGGACAGAGGAACACTGAAGCTTTCTTT.

CDR3 sequence: CASSLGLAGSTGELFF. Here the CDR3 DNA reads TGTGCCAGCAGCTTGGGACTAGCGGGGTCCACCGGGGAGCTGTTTTTT. The V and J genes are TRBV7-3 and TRBJ2-2, with TRBD2 identical over 13 bases. Unmatched junction bases numbered 2, after V lost 3 bases and J lost 4 bases. Germline V lookup: CDR1 SGHTA, CDR2 FQGTGA. This CDR3 has 16 residues.

J is TRBJ2-1 and V is TRBV5-1; 10 nucleotides match TRBD1. CDR1 and CDR2 (germline): SGHRS, YFSETQ. The CDR3 contains 16 residues. With V trimmed by 3 bases and J by 8 bases, 11 bases remained unmatched. This chain's CDR3 is CASSSSGQGINYEQFF. In DNA, the CDR3 is TGCGCCAGCAGCTCCTCGGGACAGGGGATCAACTATGAGCAGTTCTTC.